This T cell receptor (beta chain) was sequenced in a study of blood T cells in healthy people across ages (dated by TCRdb to between 2015 and 2016). With regard to the full study: In model experiments, template switching captured about one uniquely barcoded TCR beta cDNA molecule for every two T cells. The study measured age-related changes in TCR beta repertoire diversity using deep sequencing normalized with unique cDNA molecular identifiers. Two additional independent replicas of 1 million unique cDNA reads from the same blood draw were analyzed for two donors (one aged 18 to 29 and one aged 80 or older). To avoid experimental bias, donors of different ages were spread randomly across the sequencing lanes. Four age groups were formed from the donors: young (average roughly 15 years), middle-aged (approximately 40), aged (roughly 59) and long-lived (more than 75). Here is what the overall study found, with its caveats: Donor CMV infection status was unknown, potentially confounding age-related changes in expanded clonotypes. Estimates of total diversity from one million sequenced T cells were regarded as lower bounds and underestimates. Compared with the aged group, the long-lived group had more naive CD4+ T cells, fewer expanded clones and increased TCR diversity, a pattern suggesting age selection. Observed TCR beta diversity per million T cells fell roughly linearly with age, and a significant reduction was already apparent by age about 38. Observed TCR beta diversity correlated strongly with the percentage of naive T cells measured by flow cytometry. Because profiling used bulk unsorted PBMCs, naive and antigen-experienced compartments could not be compared conclusively.

The donors were a few dozen Caucasian individuals from Russia, aged roughly 6 to 100 years, who were systemically healthy. Each donor gave ten milliliters of peripheral blood, drawn into EDTA-treated Vacutainer tubes. Ficoll-Paque density-gradient centrifugation was used to isolate PBMCs, with at least 6 million per sample. Total RNA was extracted from PBMCs with Trizol reagent, with at least 6 micrograms obtained per sample. For every donor, an aliquot of PBMCs went through flow cytometry to measure the percentages of naive CD45RAhigh/CD27high T cells. Library prep was done by 5' RACE. Sequencing took place on an Illumina HiSeq 2500. The second PCR ran for about 7 to 11 cycles and used a J-beta primer mix along with a sample-barcoded 5' primer. A unique molecular identifier was introduced onto each TCR beta cDNA molecule by a template-switch 5' adaptor carrying 12 random nucleotides. At least 2.5 million CDR3-containing paired-end reads were obtained from each sample. First-strand cDNA synthesis was performed from all RNA using the Mint cDNA synthesis kit, with priming by a TRBC-specific oligonucleotide. Following uracil-DNA glycosylase treatment, all cDNA underwent a first 18-cycle PCR with the universal primers M1SS and BC2_uni_R. Per the source publication's procedure: For normalization, 1 million high-quality reads, each with a distinct molecular identifier, were randomly selected from each sample. Instead of being binned into consensus sequences, reads with shared molecular identifiers were discarded. CDR3 identification, clonotype clustering and error correction used MiTCR with a Q25 quality threshold and the strictest error-elimination algorithm. Lower-bound total TCR beta diversity was estimated with a nonparametric unseen species model using Euler transformation. TCRdb trimmed public reads at Q25 via fastp, called clones via MiXCR and kept in-frame beta chains. Rows are unified per CDR3 protein, each entry keeping the most common DNA and genes. TCRdb's processing, not the study's, gives the V and J calls here. In all, the sample holds hundreds of thousands of distinct CDR3 sequences, and roughly 43% of those were seen once. Of the sample, roughly 20% is held by the ten largest clones.

Trimming leaves V shorter by 5 bases and J shorter by 5 bases, with the junction holding 8 bases beyond the gene matches. The CDR3 has 14 amino acids, counting the end cysteine and phenylalanine. The entry retains the CDR3 DNA only, 42 bases that are in frame from base 1. In the germline V gene (reference sequence), CDR1 corresponds to MNHEY and CDR2 to SMNVEV. This clonotype was counted between two and nine times. Its target antigen remains unknown. There are no base qualities to consult, and no much larger clone falls within one base. The V gene is TRBV27 and the J gene is TRBJ1-2, with 7 bases matching TRBD1. The sample consisted of blood. The receptor's source is an older woman in good health. The DNA reads as follows: TGTGCCAGCAGTCCCCAGACAGGGAGATATGGCTACACCTTC. Its protein is CASSPQTGRYGYTF.